What follows describes a single T cell receptor beta chain. TCRdb's copy holds only in-frame clones and misses some; the assay was immunoSEQ multiplex PCR. The table shows about 130,000 clones, with about 95% occurring only once. This specimen belongs to a study of control samples from healthy donors and cancer patients. Germline V gene lookup returns CDR1 SGHAT and CDR2 FQNNGV. Between the trimmed V and J ends, which lost 0 bases and 7 bases, there was a span of 7 bases. This CDR3 contains 13 residues. Source material: blood. This TCR came from a man aged 30 to 39 in good health. This chain joins TRBV11-2 and TRBJ2-1; D call uncertain. The CDR3, as DNA: TGTGCCAGCAGCTTAGACCCCCTGAATGAGCAGTTCTTC. This codes for CASSLDPLNEQFF. Looking up the rest from reference TRBV11-2 and TRBJ2-1 gives the full variable domain: EAGVAQSPRYKIIEKRQSVAFWCNPISGHATLYWYQQILGQGPKLLIQFQNNGVVDDSQLPKDRFSAERLKGVDSTLKIQPAKLEDSAVYLCASSLDPLNEQFFGPGTRLTVL.